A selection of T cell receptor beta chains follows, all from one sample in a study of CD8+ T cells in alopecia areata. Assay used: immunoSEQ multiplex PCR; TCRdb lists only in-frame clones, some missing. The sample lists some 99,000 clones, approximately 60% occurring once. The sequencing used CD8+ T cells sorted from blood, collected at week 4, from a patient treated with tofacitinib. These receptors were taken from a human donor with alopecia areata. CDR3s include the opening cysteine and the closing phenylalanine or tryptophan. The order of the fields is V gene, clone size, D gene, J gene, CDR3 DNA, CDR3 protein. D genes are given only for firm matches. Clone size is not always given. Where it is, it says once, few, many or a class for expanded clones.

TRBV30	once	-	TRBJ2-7	TGTGCCTGGAGTACTTCGACAGGCCCTAACTACGAGCAGTACTTC	CAWSTSTGPNYEQYF
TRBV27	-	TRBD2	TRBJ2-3	TGTGCCAGCACCTGGGGGGGACGCACAGATACGCAGTATTTT	CASTWGGRTDTQYF
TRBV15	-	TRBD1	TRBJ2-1	TGTGCCACCAGCAGAGGGACAGGGGACAATGAGCAGTTCTTC	CATSRGTGDNEQFF
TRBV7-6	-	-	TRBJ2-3	TGTGCCAGCAGCGGCCTCTTTGGGCTGTCTTCCTTGGATACGCAGTATTTT	CASSGLFGLSSLDTQYF
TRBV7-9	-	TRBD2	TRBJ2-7	TGTGCCAGCAGCGCGGGACTAGCGGGAGGGCCTTTTAACGAGCAGTACTTC	CASSAGLAGGPFNEQYF
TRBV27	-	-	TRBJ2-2	TGTGCCAGCAGGCTAAACGGGGGCACCGGGGAGCTGTTTTTT	CASRLNGGTGELFF
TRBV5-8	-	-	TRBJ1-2	TGTGCCAGTAACTTTGGACAGACTCCTAACTATGGCTACACCTTC	CASNFGQTPNYGYTF
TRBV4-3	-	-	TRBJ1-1	TGCGCCAGCAGCCAAGGCCGGGGGGCTCCGACTGAAGCTTTCTTT	CASSQGRGAPTEAFF
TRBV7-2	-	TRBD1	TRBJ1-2	TGTGCCAGCAGCACCCAGGGGGCCGGCTCTAACTATGGCTACACCTTC	CASSTQGAGSNYGYTF
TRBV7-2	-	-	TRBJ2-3	TGTGCCAGCAGCTTAGGGGGGCATCCGCAGTATTTT	CASSLGGHPQYF
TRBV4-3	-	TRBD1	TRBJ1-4	TGCGCCAGCAGCCAAGATGCGTGGACAGGGGGATTTGCGAATGAAAAACTGTTTTTT	CASSQDAWTGGFANEKLFF
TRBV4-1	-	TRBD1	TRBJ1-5	TGCGCCAGCAGCCAAGGACAGGGAGGGGGCAATCAGCCCCAGCATTTT	CASSQGQGGGNQPQHF